The 15 T cell receptor beta chains reported below all come from one sample, sequenced in a study of cytomegalovirus exposure and HLA in healthy donors. Amplification used 60 Vbeta primers and 13 Jbeta primers. Sequencing used immunoSEQ multiplex PCR; TCRdb keeps in-frame clones, though not all of them. The sample consists of 130,000 or so clones, approximately 78% of them appearing once. The sequenced material came from PBMCs. These TCRs come from a woman aged 50 to 60 in good health and CMV-seropositive.

The chain joins TRBV7-2 to TRBJ1-2, with D unresolved. The V end was cut by 0 bases, the J end by 2 bases, with 4 bases between. The CDR3 has 13 residues. The germline CDR1 and CDR2 sequences are SGHTA and FQGNSA. The CDR3 bases are TGTGCCAGCAGCTTAGCGGGCAACTATGGCTACACCTTC. Translated, it gives CASSLAGNYGYTF.

The chain employs TRBV27 and TRBJ1-1, with 7 bases aligning to TRBD1. V shed 5 bases and J 5 bases; nucleotides not matched to a gene: 11. Germline V gene data show CDR1 as MNHEY and CDR2 as SMNVEV (reference sequence). The CDR3 is 15 amino acids. CDR3 protein: CASSDDRAGRTEAFF. The CDR3, as DNA: TGTGCCAGCAGTGATGACAGGGCCGGCCGAACTGAAGCTTTCTTT.

The table lists this clone with a few counts. The chain couples TRBV4-1 to TRBJ2-6; D remains unclear. The CDR3 covers 15 residues. Trimming removed 1 base from V and 4 bases from J, with 8 bases in between. The germline V gene has CDR1 MGHRA and CDR2 YSYEKL. CDR3 sequence reads: CASSQGPAGANVLTF. For the CDR3, the DNA is TGCGCCAGCAGCCAAGGGCCCGCAGGGGCCAACGTCCTGACTTTC.

J is TRBJ2-5 and V is TRBV4-1; 8 nucleotides match TRBD2. Germline loops: CDR1 MGHRA, CDR2 YSYEKL. The CDR3 length is 16 residues. V lost 1 base to trimming and J lost 4 bases; unmatched junction nucleotides: 8. The chain's CDR3 is CASSQGPAGVIETQYF. CDR3 sequence (DNA): TGCGCCAGCAGCCAAGGCCCAGCGGGAGTGATAGAGACCCAGTACTTC.

V and J are TRBV7-9 and TRBJ1-2; D remains ambiguous. V lost 4 bases to trimming and J lost 5 bases, with 17 bases between them. The CDR3 consists of 15 residues. Germline V gene data show CDR1 as SEHNR and CDR2 as FQNEAQ (reference sequence). As DNA, the CDR3 is TGTGCCAGCAGCTCGGGAGGACCCAAGTTTTATGGCTACACCTTC. Translating gives CASSSGGPKFYGYTF.

The J gene is TRBJ2-7, the V gene TRBV6-5; 12 nucleotides align to TRBD2. Germline CDR1 MNHEY, CDR2 SVGAGI. J gave up 4 bases and V 6 bases, and 4 bases lay outside the gene matches. The CDR3 covers 14 residues. For the CDR3, the DNA is TGTGCCAGCAGGCGACTAGCGGGGGTATACGAGCAGTACTTC. Amino acids: CASRRLAGVYEQYF.

This chain joins TRBV7-8 and TRBJ1-1; TRBD1 might be the D (6 bases). The length of the CDR3 is 16 residues. Trimming removed 4 bases at V and 0 bases at J, with 15 bases between. Germline V gene lookup returns CDR1 SGHVS and CDR2 FQNEAQ. The CDR3 region has the DNA TGTGCCAGCAGCTCCTCTAGGGGGTCTTTGAACACTGAAGCTTTCTTT. It translates to CASSSSRGSLNTEAFF. The whole variable domain, filled in from reference TRBV7-8 and TRBJ1-1, reads GAGVSQSPRYKVAKRGQDVALRCDPISGHVSLFWYQQALGQGPEFLTYFQNEAQLDKSGLPSDRFFAERPEGSVSTLKIQRTQQEDSAVYLCASSSSRGSLNTEAFFGQGTRLTVV.

The chain has TRBV19 and TRBJ1-1; TRBD1 matches 12 bases. The CDR3 extends over 17 amino acids. Germline V gene data show CDR1 as LNHDA and CDR2 as SQIVND (reference sequence). With 1 base clipped from V and 5 bases from J, the junction kept 8 bases outside the gene matches. The CDR3 here is CASSIGRDRGRMTEAFF. The CDR3, as DNA: TGTGCCAGTAGTATAGGCCGGGACAGGGGGCGCATGACTGAAGCTTTCTTT.

This chain links TRBV6-5 with TRBJ2-7; possible D gene TRBD2, 5 bases. CDR3 length: 15 amino acids. CDR1 is MNHEY, CDR2 SVGAGI, per germline. The V end lost 2 bases, the J end lost 3 bases, and 14 bases lay between the germline ends. The CDR3 DNA follows: TGTGCCAGCAGTTACAACGGGAACCGGTTCTACGAGCAGTACTTC. This gives the protein CASSYNGNRFYEQYF.

This clone was seen just once. The V and J genes are TRBV6-5 and TRBJ1-1, with 7 bases lining up with TRBD1. There are 14 residues in the CDR3. Unmatched junction bases numbered 8, after V lost 6 bases and J lost 4 bases. Germline lookup yields CDR1 MNHEY and CDR2 SVGAGI. The CDR3 DNA sequence: TGTGCCAGCAGCCCAGAAGGGACAGCCACTGAAGCTTTCTTT. This sequence encodes CASSPEGTATEAFF.

The rearrangement uses TRBV6-5 and TRBJ1-5, with 9 bases lining up with TRBD1. This CDR3 comprises 15 residues. Unmatched junction bases numbered 8, after V lost 6 bases and J lost 5 bases. Germline CDR1 MNHEY, CDR2 SVGAGI. CDR3: CASSRRQGEDQPQHF. DNA for the CDR3: TGTGCCAGCAGCCGTCGACAGGGGGAAGATCAGCCCCAGCATTTT.

The chain uses TRBV27 and TRBJ2-7, with 9 bases that match TRBD1. With V trimmed by 2 bases and J by 5 bases, 7 bases remained unmatched. Germline V gene sequence: CDR1 MNHEY, CDR2 SMNVEV (reference sequence). The CDR3 is 15 amino acids. CDR3 in amino acids: CASSLGTGPSHEQYF. The CDR3 DNA reads TGTGCCAGCAGTTTAGGGACAGGGCCTTCCCACGAGCAGTACTTC.

The rearrangement links TRBV28 to TRBJ1-5; D perhaps matches TRBD1 (5 bases). The CDR3 sequence is 17 residues long. Between the trimmed V and J ends, which lost 6 bases and 0 bases, there was a span of 18 bases. Germline loops: CDR1 MDHEN, CDR2 SYDVKM. The CDR3 nucleotides read TGTGCCAGCAGCCCGGGAGGGGTGACTTATAGCAATCAGCCCCAGCATTTT. Translation gives CASSPGGVTYSNQPQHF.

V and J are TRBV30 and TRBJ2-3, with 8 bases lining up with TRBD2. In germline, CDR1 is GTSNPN, CDR2 SVGIG (reference sequence). This CDR3 is 14 amino acids long. V shed 5 bases, J shed 5 bases, and the junction held 9 bases outside the gene matches. The CDR3 sequence: CAWGKAGEEDTQYF. CDR3 DNA: TGTGCCTGGGGGAAAGCGGGAGAGGAAGATACGCAGTATTTT.

The count of this clone is one. This chain links TRBV15 with TRBJ2-3, with a possible D match to TRBD2 (6 bases). The CDR3 has 14 residues. Germline CDR1 LNHNV, CDR2 YYDKDF (reference sequence). V lost 6 bases and J lost 0, with 10 bases in between. CDR3: CATRRETSTDTQYF. CDR3 nucleotides: TGTGCCACCAGACGGGAGACTAGCACAGATACGCAGTATTTT.